This TCR beta chain is from a study of T cells in tumors after PD-1 blockade (dated 2019 in TCRdb). The study in broad terms: Exclusion criteria were prior checkpoint blockade, use of systemic immunosuppressants, or recent radiotherapy or other anti-cancer therapy within 4 weeks. On average, peripheral blood samples had 95,000 to 140,000 TCR templates (range about 24,679-290,000) and 35,000 to 45,000 unique clonotypes. While on anti-PD-1 treatment, some of the patients also continued taking daily vismodegib 150 mg. Paired single-cell RNA and TCR sequencing was done in the study on site-matched tumors from patients with BCC or SCC, both before and after anti-PD-1 therapy. To compare clonotypes in blood versus tumor, bulk TCR sequencing was run on under eleven peripheral blood samples drawn from about five patients. Treatment consisted of either cemiplimab 350 mg every 2 weeks or pembrolizumab 200 mg every 3 weeks. Clinical response was assessed using RECIST version 1.1. The investigation overall reported the following: Where the novel T cell clones came from was not identified, and possible sources could include lymphoid organs or rare unexpanded clones inside the tumor or in the tumor periphery. Approximately 40% of the TCR clonotypes from tumors also showed up in blood, and some novel exhausted tumor clones were present in pre-treatment blood, which suggests peripheral recruitment.

Sequences SQVTM (CDR1) and ANQGSEA (CDR2) are obtained from the germline V gene. The CDR3 numbers 12 residues from cysteine through phenylalanine. Solely the CDR3 DNA is kept, with 36 bases framed from the first base. Trimming costs V 0 bases and J 4 bases, and their ends lie 7 bases apart. Remarks on this clone: Its antigen has not been determined. Base qualities are missing; no much larger clone stands one base away.

Deep TCRbeta sequencing was performed with the immunoSEQ platform. In the paper's pipeline: For further analysis, only productive rearrangements were exported from the immunoSEQ Analyzer. Bulk TCRbeta clonotypes were assigned T cell phenotypes by matching to single-cell RNA+TCR-seq clones sharing the same TCRbeta sequence. Tumor enrichment of a clone was calculated by dividing the clone's tumor frequency by the clone's PBMC frequency, both taken from bulk TCR sequencing. TCRs were sorted with GLIPH into specificity groups, meaning clusters of distinct TCRs that share CDR3 motifs and likely recognize common antigens. TCRdb carries this immuneACCESS record with in-frame sequences only. Its versions omit some clonotypes, under half of them owing to an unresolved V gene in the studies checked, with the rest unexplained. V and J calls and clone size come straight from that table; D and trimming were deduced from the DNA. For this sample the table gives 50,000 to 75,000 clones, of which around 67% were detected only once. Approximately 4.5% of the sample comes from the top ten.

Per the publication, the time point label means: after anti-PD-1 therapy. For bulk TCRbeta sequencing, genomic DNA was extracted from tumor biopsies or peripheral blood, and input amounts ranged from roughly 550 ng to 6,500 ng. All patients had histologically proven advanced or metastatic basal or squamous cell carcinoma and were poor candidates for surgical resection. The basal cell carcinoma cohort was made up of fewer than 13 patients, and bulk tumor TCR sequencing was performed for roughly 8 of these patients. The sequenced sample was PBMCs, obtained after anti-PD-1 treatment. The V gene is TRBV29-1 and the J gene is TRBJ2-7; no D gene can be assigned with confidence. The receptor's source is a human donor with basal cell carcinoma. The sequenced DNA is TGCAGCGTTGAAGATGCTTGGTACGAGCAGTACTTC. Translated, it gives CSVEDAWYEQYF.